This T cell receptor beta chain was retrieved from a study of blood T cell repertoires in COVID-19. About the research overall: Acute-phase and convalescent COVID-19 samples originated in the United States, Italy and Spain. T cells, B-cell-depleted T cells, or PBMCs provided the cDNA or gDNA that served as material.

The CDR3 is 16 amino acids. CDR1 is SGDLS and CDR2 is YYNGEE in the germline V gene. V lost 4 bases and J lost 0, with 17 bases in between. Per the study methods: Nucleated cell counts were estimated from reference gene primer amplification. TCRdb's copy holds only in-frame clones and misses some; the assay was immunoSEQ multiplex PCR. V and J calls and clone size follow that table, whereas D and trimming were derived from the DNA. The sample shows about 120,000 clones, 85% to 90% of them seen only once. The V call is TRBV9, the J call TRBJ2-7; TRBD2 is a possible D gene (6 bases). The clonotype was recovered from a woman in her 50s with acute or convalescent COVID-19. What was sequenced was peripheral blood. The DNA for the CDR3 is TGTGCCAGCAGCCCCCGGGTTGGGGGGAGCTCCTACGAGCAGTACTTC. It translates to CASSPRVGGSSYEQYF.